This passage covers 28 T cell receptor beta chains from one sample sequenced in a study of immune heterogeneity within non-small cell lung tumors. For each sample, template was 600 ng of bulk tumor genomic DNA. Far-apart biopsies, several per primary tumor, were taken during surgery. The study enrolled patients with untreated, newly diagnosed non-small cell lung cancer who underwent curative surgery. Multiplex PCR relied on 32 V and 13 J primers to amplify TCR beta CDR3. TCRdb reprocessed the multiplex PCR reads via MiXCR and lists one record per CDR3 protein. The sample records approximately 3,000 distinct CDR3 sequences, 15% to 20% being singletons. Sequencing was done on a sample of lung tumor tissue. The receptors were sampled from a man aged 50 to 59 with non-small cell lung cancer.

The rearrangement links TRBV6-1 to TRBJ2-5; no reliable D call. Looked up from germline, CDR1 is MNHNS and CDR2 is SASEGT. Trimming left V 5 bases short and J 11 bases short, with 12 bases between. This CDR3 contains 11 residues. The CDR3 reads CASSSSTSQYF. The CDR3 DNA reads TGTGCCAGCAGTTCCTCCACGTCGCAGTACTTC.

This clonotype occurred many times. The rearrangement uses TRBV19 and TRBJ2-1; TRBD2 aligns across 14 bases. CDR3 length: 18 residues. Germline CDR1 is LNHDA and CDR2 is SQIVND (reference sequence). Trimming at V came to 5 bases and at J to 0 bases, leaving 6 bases not matched to a gene. For the CDR3, the DNA is TGTGCCAGTAGTCCGGGACTAGCGGGAGCGAGCTCCTACAATGAGCAGTTCTTC. Protein sequence: CASSPGLAGASSYNEQFF.

By sample fraction, this clonotype is medium-sized (0.01 to 0.1%). The chain is built from TRBV11-1 and TRBJ1-3, with TRBD1 as a possible D gene (6 bases). The germline CDR1 and CDR2 sequences are SGHAT and FQDESV (reference sequence). Trimming removed 4 bases at V and 2 bases at J, with 6 bases between. CDR3 size: 13 residues. The CDR3 nucleotides are TGTGCCAGCAGCTGGACAGCTGGAAACACCATATATTTT. It encodes CASSWTAGNTIYF.

The V gene is TRBV20-1, the J gene TRBJ1-4, with TRBD1 as a possible D gene (5 bases). The CDR3 extends over 11 amino acids. CDR1 and CDR2 from the germline V gene are DFQATT and SNEGSKA (reference sequence). The ends were cut back, 2 bases at V and 7 bases at J, with 5 bases in the middle. The CDR3 DNA follows: TGCAGTGCTAGACAGGGTGAAAAACTGTTTTTT. Amino acid sequence: CSARQGEKLFF.

The V call is TRBV30, the J call TRBJ1-2; TRBD1 matches at 12 bases. Trimming at V came to 8 bases and at J to 8 bases, leaving 12 bases not matched to a gene. Germline V CDR1 and CDR2: GTSNPN, SVGIG (reference sequence). This CDR3 comprises 14 residues. CDR3 DNA sequence: TGTGCCCAGGGACAGGGGGCTCAGGTAGGAGGCTACACCTTC. Protein: CAQGQGAQVGGYTF.

This clonotype has only a few counts. The chain combines TRBV7-2 with TRBJ1-2; possible D gene TRBD1, 6 bases. Between the trimmed V and J ends, which lost 5 bases and 8 bases, there was a span of 24 bases. CDR3 size: 16 residues. CDR1 SGHTA and CDR2 FQGNSA come from the germline V gene. The CDR3 protein is CASSVEAGGRRGGYTF. CDR3 sequence (DNA): TGTGCCAGCAGCGTAGAGGCGGGGGGCAGGAGGGGGGGCTACACCTTC.

This clonotype was seen many times. J is TRBJ2-3 and V is TRBV9; TRBD1 or TRBD2 may be the D gene (6 bases each). CDR1 is SGDLS and CDR2 is YYNGEE in the germline V gene. This CDR3 has 15 amino acids. V lost 0 bases, J lost 2 bases, and 10 bases lay in between. DNA for the CDR3: TGTGCCAGCAGCGTAGTGGGGGGCCCCACAGATACGCAGTATTTT. Translated: CASSVVGGPTDTQYF.

The table lists this clonotype with a few counts. This chain uses TRBV5-5 with TRBJ2-5; either TRBD1 or TRBD2 may supply D (6 bases each). V shed 2 bases and J shed 4 bases, with 15 bases lying between them. The germline V gene has CDR1 SGHKS and CDR2 YYEKEE (reference sequence). The CDR3 contains 15 residues. CDR3 loop: CASSLGGGVSETQYF. CDR3 coding DNA: TGTGCCAGCAGCTTAGGGGGAGGTGTTTCAGAGACCCAGTACTTC.

By sample share, this clonotype is medium-sized. This chain joins TRBV9 and TRBJ2-3; 7 bases agree with TRBD2. V lost 2 bases to trimming and J lost 4 bases; unmatched junction nucleotides: 4. Germline V gene lookup returns CDR1 SGDLS and CDR2 YYNGEE. The CDR3 extends over 14 amino acids. CDR3 in amino acids: CASSVGGSADTQYF. The CDR3 nucleotides are TGTGCCAGCAGCGTTGGCGGGAGTGCAGATACGCAGTATTTT.

This clonotype was seen repeatedly, ten times or more. The V gene is TRBV29-1, the J gene TRBJ1-2; D is ambiguous. The CDR3 has 13 residues. CDR1 and CDR2 (germline): SQVTM, ANQGSEA. V lost 3 bases and J 5 bases, leaving 13 bases between the germline ends. CDR3 sequence reads: CSVDGIPGYGYTF. The CDR3 bases are TGCAGCGTTGACGGGATTCCGGGTTATGGCTACACCTTC.

As regards this clonotype: It is likely a read error, because the conserved phenylalanine at the end of the CDR3 is missing. The chain links TRBV5-1 to TRBJ1-2, with 7 nucleotides matching TRBD1. This CDR3 spans 13 amino acids. CDR1 is SGHRS and CDR2 is YFSETQ in the germline V gene. With 5 bases clipped from V and 3 bases from J, the junction kept 4 bases outside the gene matches. The CDR3 region is CASRRQGDYGYTL. CDR3 nucleotides: TGCGCCAGCAGGCGGCAGGGGGACTATGGCTACACCTTA.

Sample share makes this clonotype medium-sized. The chain couples TRBV2 to TRBJ2-3; 11 nucleotides match TRBD2. J lost 2 bases, V lost 2 bases, and 9 bases had no gene match. This CDR3 contains 18 residues. CDR1 and CDR2 from the germline V gene are SNHLY and FYNNEI. CDR3 region: CASSERLAGGPLTDTQYF. DNA for the CDR3: TGTGCCAGCAGTGAACGATTAGCGGGAGGGCCTCTCACAGATACGCAGTATTTT.

V and J are TRBV5-1 and TRBJ2-7; 12 bases line up with TRBD2. The CDR3 totals 16 residues. Germline trimming cut 4 bases from V and 3 bases from J; bases unmatched to any gene: 8. CDR1 is SGHRS and CDR2 is YFSETQ in the germline V gene. CDR3 in DNA: TGCGCCAGCAGCATCGGGACTAGCGGGCAAGGCTACGAGCAGTACTTC. Protein: CASSIGTSGQGYEQYF. The full variable domain, completed using reference TRBV5-1 and TRBJ2-7, is KAGVTQTPRYLIKTRGQQVTLSCSPISGHRSVSWYQQTPGQGLQFLFEYFSETQRNKGNFPGRFSGRQFSNSRSEMNVSTLELGDSALYLCASSIGTSGQGYEQYFGPGTRLTVT.

This clonotype is medium-sized. The chain joins TRBV20-1 to TRBJ2-3; 10 bases fit TRBD2. CDR1 is DFQATT and CDR2 is SNEGSKA in the germline V gene (reference sequence). The V gene end was trimmed by 1 base and the J gene end by 4 bases; junction bases not matched to a gene: 2. This CDR3 region has 14 residues. CDR3 region: CSARVLAGSDTQYF. The CDR3 region has the DNA TGCAGTGCTAGAGTACTAGCGGGATCAGATACGCAGTATTTT.

By frequency in the sample, this clonotype is medium-sized. The gene calls are TRBV6-2 or TRBV6-3 and TRBJ2-7; weak D call: TRBD2 (6 bases). Germline loops: CDR1 MNHEY, CDR2 SVGEGT. The germline V and J ends were trimmed by 5 bases and 3 bases, with 20 bases remaining between them. The CDR3 loop spans 16 amino acids. The CDR3 DNA reads TGTGCCAGCAGTACCCTCCTCCTAGCGACCCACTACGAGCAGTACTTC. It codes for CASSTLLLATHYEQYF.

With respect to this clonotype: A much larger clone lies one base from this, so it may be a read error. The CDR3 DNA reads as TGTGCCAGCAGTATGGTCAGGACCAACTCTGGGGCCAACGTCCTGACTTTC. Encoded protein: CASSMVRTNSGANVLTF. The chain is built from TRBV6-1 and TRBJ2-6, with D uncertain. The CDR3 consists of 17 residues. Germline CDR1 and CDR2: MNHNS and SASEGT. Trimming took off 5 bases at V and 0 bases at J, with 14 bases between the two ends.

The sample holds many counts of this clonotype. The chain couples TRBV11-2 to TRBJ1-1; D is uncertain. CDR1 and CDR2 from the germline V gene are SGHAT and FQNNGV. This CDR3 has 13 amino acids. With 5 bases removed from V and 1 base from J, the gap between germline ends came to 8 bases. The CDR3 DNA follows: TGTGCCAGCAGCCCCCGACGGAACACTGAAGCTTTCTTT. Protein product: CASSPRRNTEAFF. The variable domain in full, completed from reference TRBV11-2 and TRBJ1-1, reads EAGVAQSPRYKIIEKRQSVAFWCNPISGHATLYWYQQILGQGPKLLIQFQNNGVVDDSQLPKDRFSAERLKGVDSTLKIQPAKLEDSAVYLCASSPRRNTEAFFGQGTRLTVV.

The genes are TRBV2 and TRBJ2-5; TRBD1 is a possible D gene (6 bases). Between the trimmed V and J ends, which lost 8 bases and 1 base, there was a span of 14 bases. Germline CDR1 is SNHLY and CDR2 is FYNNEI. This CDR3 spans 14 amino acids. This chain's CDR3 is CASGAGALQETQYF. CDR3 in DNA: TGTGCCAGCGGGGCAGGGGCACTCCAAGAGACCCAGTACTTC.

The J gene is TRBJ2-7, the V gene TRBV9; 8 nucleotides align to TRBD1. V trimming: 3 bases; J trimming: 5 bases; junction bases outside the gene matches: 7. The CDR3 is 14 residues long. The germline gives CDR1 SGDLS, CDR2 YYNGEE. The CDR3, as DNA: TGTGCCAGCAGCGACGGACAGGGTCTAAACGAGCAGTACTTC. It codes for CASSDGQGLNEQYF.

This rearrangement joins TRBV7-8 to TRBJ2-2; D is unresolved. CDR3 length: 13 amino acids. Per the germline V gene, CDR1 is SGHVS and CDR2 is FQNEAQ. V lost 4 bases to trimming and J lost 4 bases, with 7 bases between them. The CDR3 DNA reads TGTGCCAGCAGCTCCGCTTTCACCGGGGAGCTGTTTTTT. Amino acids: CASSSAFTGELFF.

Regarding this clonotype: This may stem from a read error, because a much larger clone lies one nucleotide away. This chain uses TRBV12-3 or TRBV12-4 with TRBJ2-1; D might be TRBD1 (5 bases). The CDR3 contains 12 residues. CDR3 protein: CVSSFRGHEQFF. The CDR3 nucleotides are TGTGTCAGCAGTTTTAGGGGCCATGAGCAGTTCTTC.

By sample share, this clonotype is medium-sized. The chain recombines TRBV28 with TRBJ1-2, with unresolved D. Deletions cut 5 bases from V and 2 bases from J, with 6 bases between. The CDR3 runs to 12 residues. Germline lookup yields CDR1 MDHEN and CDR2 SYDVKM. As DNA, the CDR3 is TGTGCCAGCAGTGGTCCCAACTATGGCTACACCTTC. It is translated as CASSGPNYGYTF.

By share, this clonotype ranks as medium-sized. The chain joins TRBV6-1 to TRBJ1-2; weak D call: TRBD1 (5 bases). Germline CDR1 MNHNS, CDR2 SASEGT. The germline V and J ends were trimmed by 6 bases and 0 bases, with 14 bases remaining between them. The CDR3 is 15 residues long. CDR3 residues: CASRMAGRSNYGYTF. As DNA, the CDR3 is TGTGCCAGCAGGATGGCAGGGCGCTCTAACTATGGCTACACCTTC.

Judged by abundance, this clonotype is medium-sized. The gene calls are TRBV7-9 and TRBJ2-6; D is possibly TRBD1 or TRBD2 (5 bases each). Germline loops: CDR1 SEHNR, CDR2 FQNEAQ (reference sequence). Trimming cost V 4 bases and J 2 bases, with 21 bases left between them. CDR3 length: 19 amino acids. For the CDR3, the DNA is TGTGCCAGCAGCTCACCCAGTGGGACGGGGCCCCCTGGGGCCAACGTCCTGACTTTC. Amino acids: CASSSPSGTGPPGANVLTF.

Sample share makes this clonotype medium-sized. The chain uses TRBV6-1 and TRBJ1-5; possibly TRBD1 for D (5 bases). Germline V gene sequence: CDR1 MNHNS, CDR2 SASEGT. The V end was cut by 10 bases, the J end by 0 bases, with 16 bases between. The CDR3 extends over 15 amino acids. The CDR3 loop reads CAIRTDIFSNQPQHF. CDR3 sequence (DNA): TGTGCCATAAGAACGGACATATTTAGCAATCAGCCCCAGCATTTT.

In its sample, this clonotype ranks as medium-sized (0.01 to 0.1%). The gene calls are TRBV27 and TRBJ1-2; TRBD1 might be the D (6 bases). With 5 bases removed from V and 6 bases from J, the gap between germline ends came to 19 bases. CDR3 length: 15 residues. Germline V gives CDR1 MNHEY, CDR2 SMNVEV (reference sequence). The CDR3 sequence: CASSLEDSPFDGYTF. The CDR3 DNA reads as TGTGCCAGCAGTCTCGAGGACAGCCCCTTCGATGGCTACACCTTC.

The table lists this clonotype with many counts. In DNA, the CDR3 is TGTGCCAGCAGCTGGGACGAGTCTGGGCCCAGAGGGAACACTGAAGCTTTCTTT. Protein product: CASSWDESGPRGNTEAFF. The chain employs TRBV7-9 and TRBJ1-1, with D possibly TRBD1 on 5 matching bases. Germline lookup yields CDR1 SEHNR and CDR2 FQNEAQ (reference sequence). The CDR3 contains 18 residues. V lost 4 bases to trimming and J lost 1 base, with 22 bases between them.

This clonotype is judged medium-sized. The V call is TRBV20-1, the J call TRBJ1-2; TRBD1 is a possible D gene (5 bases). The length of the CDR3 is 14 residues. Germline V gene data show CDR1 as DFQATT and CDR2 as SNEGSKA (reference sequence). Trimming pared 3 bases from V and 4 bases from J, leaving 15 bases between. The CDR3 DNA is TGCAGTGCTAGTGGGACTCTTAGGGTCTATGGCTACACCTTC. Protein product: CSASGTLRVYGYTF.